These 15 T cell receptor beta chains originate from one sample sequenced in a study of identical twins. Using its own MiXCR run on the 5' RACE reads, TCRdb lists one record per CDR3 protein. The table shows approximately 150,000 distinct CDR3 sequences, with roughly 3.2% occurring only once. Sequencing was performed on memory T cells sorted from blood. Receptor source: a young man in good health.

This clonotype appeared a few times. The chain recombines TRBV30 with TRBJ1-5; D remains unclear. This CDR3 region has 13 residues. V shed 3 bases and J shed 6 bases, with 12 bases lying between them. Germline V gene lookup returns CDR1 GTSNPN and CDR2 SVGIG (reference sequence). CDR3 in amino acids: CAWRETSTQPQHF. CDR3 nucleotides: TGTGCCTGGAGGGAAACAAGTACTCAGCCCCAGCATTTT. The variable domain in full, completed from reference TRBV30 and TRBJ1-5, reads SQTIHQWPATLVQPVGSPLSLECTVEGTSNPNLYWYRQAAGRGLQLLFYSVGIGQISSEVPQNLSASRPQDRQFILSSKKLLLSDSGFYLCAWRETSTQPQHFGDGTRLSIL.

This clonotype showed up many times. Here the CDR3 reads CASSLDRPAPYNEQFF. The CDR3 DNA follows: TGTGCCAGCAGCTTAGATCGCCCGGCGCCCTACAATGAGCAGTTCTTC. This chain joins TRBV7-8 and TRBJ2-1; D gene uncertain. This CDR3 is built from 16 residues. Germline V gene data show CDR1 as SGHVS and CDR2 as FQNEAQ. V shed 1 base and J shed 2 bases, with 12 bases lying between them.

This clonotype came up many times. The chain carries TRBV5-1 and TRBJ2-3; a weak D match, TRBD2 (5 bases). The CDR3 consists of 15 residues. V lost 4 bases, J lost 3 bases, and 15 bases lay in between. Germline assignment: CDR1 SGHRS and CDR2 YFSETQ. CDR3 sequence reads: CASSEGLARTDTQYF. The CDR3 DNA is TGCGCCAGCAGCGAAGGGCTAGCTAGAACAGATACGCAGTATTTT. The whole variable domain, remainder taken from reference TRBV5-1 and TRBJ2-3, is KAGVTQTPRYLIKTRGQQVTLSCSPISGHRSVSWYQQTPGQGLQFLFEYFSETQRNKGNFPGRFSGRQFSNSRSEMNVSTLELGDSALYLCASSEGLARTDTQYFGPGTRLTVL.

This clonotype occurred a few times. The chain uses TRBV20-1 and TRBJ2-2; D assignment may be TRBD1 or TRBD2 (5 bases each). V dropped 5 bases and J dropped 2 bases, with 12 bases sitting between them. CDR3 size: 14 residues. Germline lookup yields CDR1 DFQATT and CDR2 SNEGSKA (reference sequence). The CDR3 loop is CSADSGTNTGELFF. CDR3 nucleotide sequence: TGCAGTGCTGACTCCGGGACCAACACCGGGGAGCTGTTTTTT.

This clonotype was detected ten times or more. This chain connects TRBV28 to TRBJ1-4; D is unclear. Trimming took off 2 bases at V and 3 bases at J, with 13 bases between the two ends. The CDR3 extends over 16 amino acids. Germline V CDR1 and CDR2: MDHEN, SYDVKM. In DNA form, the CDR3 reads TGTGCCAGCAGTTTAGACCGGGCACCGGCTAATGAAAAACTGTTTTTT. This sequence encodes CASSLDRAPANEKLFF.

This clonotype was recorded many times. The chain carries TRBV27 and TRBJ1-5; no firm D call. The ends were cut back, 1 base at V and 0 bases at J, with 10 bases in the middle. The CDR3 extends over 16 amino acids. Germline CDR1 reads MNHEY; CDR2 reads SMNVEV (reference sequence). The CDR3 DNA is TGTGCCAGCAGTTTATATGGGGAACTTAGCAATCAGCCCCAGCATTTT. It yields the protein CASSLYGELSNQPQHF.

The sample holds many counts of this clonotype. The chain joins TRBV28 to TRBJ1-1; D may be TRBD1 (6 bases). Germline V lookup: CDR1 MDHEN, CDR2 SYDVKM. Trimming took 2 bases from V and 5 from J, leaving 6 bases between them. The CDR3 is 12 amino acids. As DNA, the CDR3 is TGTGCCAGCAGTTTACAGGGGACTGAAGCTTTCTTT. It specifies CASSLQGTEAFF.

This clonotype was recorded at least ten times. The CDR3 ends on some other residue instead of the conserved phenylalanine or tryptophan, so this is likely a read error. The DNA is omitted, as the CDR3 cannot be located on it reliably, and the CDR3 follows TCRdb's listing. This chain links TRBV3-1 with TRBJ2-1; the table assigns TRBD2, which was not confirmed against the DNA. Per germline, CDR1 LGHDT and CDR2 YNNKEL (reference sequence). 12 amino acids form the CDR3, both terminal residues included. The CDR3 here is CASSQGRGLFQL.

This clonotype was observed many times. The rearrangement links TRBV20-1 to TRBJ2-1, with D perhaps matching TRBD2 (6 bases). CDR3 length equals 17 residues. The germline V and J ends were trimmed by 2 bases and 7 bases, with 24 bases remaining between them. Germline V gives CDR1 DFQATT, CDR2 SNEGSKA (reference sequence). The CDR3: CSARRPFTLAKNNEQFF. The CDR3, as DNA: TGCAGTGCTAGAAGGCCTTTTACGCTAGCGAAAAATAATGAGCAGTTCTTC.

This clonotype was observed many times. V usage is TRBV29-1 and J usage is TRBJ2-1, with TRBD2 matching 13 bases. This CDR3 has 18 residues. CDR1 SQVTM and CDR2 ANQGSEA come from the germline V gene. J gave up 2 bases and V 4 bases, and 11 bases lay outside the gene matches. The CDR3 DNA follows: TGCAGCGTTGCGGGGGGACTAGCGGGGTGGGGTACCTACAATGAGCAGTTCTTC. Its protein is CSVAGGLAGWGTYNEQFF.

This clonotype was seen at least ten times. The chain joins TRBV4-2 to TRBJ2-5; 9 nucleotides agree with TRBD2. With V trimmed by 4 bases and J by 2 bases, 5 bases remained unmatched. CDR1 is LGHNA and CDR2 is YNFKEQ in the germline V gene. The length of the CDR3 is 15 residues. Here the CDR3 reads CASSLQTSGQETQYF. CDR3 bases: TGTGCCAGCAGCCTTCAGACTAGCGGTCAAGAGACCCAGTACTTC.

This clonotype appeared many times. The V and J genes are TRBV28 and TRBJ1-5; D is unclear. Germline values: CDR1 MDHEN, CDR2 SYDVKM. Trimming shortened V by 1 base and J by 2 bases, and 6 bases separated the two germline ends. This CDR3 spans 14 amino acids. The CDR3 sequence is CASSLSGGNQPQHF. The CDR3 DNA follows: TGTGCCAGCAGTTTATCGGGAGGCAATCAGCCCCAGCATTTT.

This clonotype was counted ten times or more. This sequence joins TRBV11-2 and TRBJ2-5; 7 bases line up with TRBD1. Trimming at V came to 11 bases and at J to 3 bases, leaving 6 bases not matched to a gene. The CDR3 extends over 12 amino acids. Germline CDR1 and CDR2: SGHAT and FQNNGV. CDR3 residues: CAGSTGEETQYF. DNA of the CDR3: TGTGCCGGATCAACAGGGGAAGAGACCCAGTACTTC. Looking up the rest from reference TRBV11-2 and TRBJ2-5 gives the full variable domain: EAGVAQSPRYKIIEKRQSVAFWCNPISGHATLYWYQQILGQGPKLLIQFQNNGVVDDSQLPKDRFSAERLKGVDSTLKIQPAKLEDSAVYLCAGSTGEETQYFGPGTRLLVL.

This clonotype was seen repeatedly, ten times or more. V and J are TRBV2 and TRBJ1-1, with D unresolved. This CDR3 is built from 13 residues. Trimming took off 10 bases at V and 0 bases at J, with 12 bases between the two ends. From germline, CDR1 is SNHLY and CDR2 FYNNEI. The CDR3 nucleotides read TGTGCCAACGCCGTGAAGATGAACACTGAAGCTTTCTTT. This encodes CANAVKMNTEAFF. The full variable domain, its missing parts supplied by reference TRBV2 and TRBJ1-1, is EPEVTQTPSHQVTQMGQEVILRCVPISNHLYFYWYRQILGQKVEFLVSFYNNEISEKSEIFDDQFSVERPDGSNFTLKIRSTKLEDSAMYFCANAVKMNTEAFFGQGTRLTVV.

This clonotype occurred many times. The chain joins TRBV7-8 to TRBJ1-1; 7 bases line up with TRBD1. The CDR3 has 15 amino acids. Germline values: CDR1 SGHVS, CDR2 FQNEAQ. J was trimmed by 2 bases and V by 1 base; bases with no gene match: 4. The CDR3 sequence is CASSLVGTANTEAFF. CDR3 in DNA: TGTGCCAGCAGCTTAGTCGGGACAGCAAACACTGAAGCTTTCTTT.